What follows are 10 T cell receptor beta chains derived from one specimen sequenced in a study of PD-1 blockade in classical Hodgkin lymphoma. Exposure to brentuximab vedotin varied, and each patient had relapsed following autologous stem cell transplantation. Magnetic negative selection isolated CD8+ T cells from thawed PBMCs. Clones were read by immunoSEQ multiplex PCR, and TCRdb kept only the in-frame ones, dropping some. This sample carries fewer than 3,000 clones, just over 70% of them seen once, and the ten largest clones take roughly 32%. The sequenced sample was CD8+ T cells from blood, obtained at baseline. Receptors originate from a human donor with classical Hodgkin lymphoma.

This chain links TRBV9 with TRBJ2-7; weak D call: TRBD2 (5 bases). Trimming cost V 3 bases and J 0 bases, with 10 bases left between them. Germline-derived CDR1 and CDR2 are SGDLS and YYNGEE. The length of the CDR3 is 14 residues. CDR3 bases: TGTGCCAGCAGCGGAAGGGAGAACTCCTACGAGCAGTACTTC. As protein: CASSGRENSYEQYF.

This clone occurred once. V is TRBV6-6 and J is TRBJ2-6; D unresolved. Trimming shortened V by 3 bases and J by 0 bases, and 6 bases separated the two germline ends. CDR3 length: 15 residues. Germline V gene sequence: CDR1 MNHNY, CDR2 SVGAGI (reference sequence). The CDR3 DNA is TGTGCCAGCAGTTATACGGACTCTGGGGCCAACGTCCTGACTTTC. Translating gives CASSYTDSGANVLTF.

The J gene is TRBJ1-2, the V gene TRBV28; the match to TRBD1 covers 7 bases. Germline CDR1 and CDR2: MDHEN and SYDVKM. The CDR3 totals 15 residues. V gave up 1 base and J gave up 4 bases; unmatched junction bases: 6. CDR3 sequence reads: CASSLFAGGGYGYTF. The CDR3 nucleotides read TGTGCCAGCAGTTTATTCGCAGGGGGTGGCTATGGCTACACCTTC.

The chain employs TRBV18 and TRBJ2-2; tentatively, D is TRBD1 (6 bases). The germline V gene encodes CDR1 KGHSH and CDR2 LQKENI. CDR3 length: 17 residues. The V and J ends lost 2 bases and 0 bases respectively, with 13 bases between them. CDR3: CASSPRDTRSNTGELFF. The CDR3 bases are TGTGCCAGCTCACCAAGGGACACTCGATCGAACACCGGGGAGCTGTTTTTT. Looking up the rest from reference TRBV18 and TRBJ2-2 gives the full variable domain: NAGVMQNPRHLVRRRGQEARLRCSPMKGHSHVYWYRQLPEEGLKFMVYLQKENIIDESGMPKERFSAEFPKEGPSILRIQQVVRGDSAAYFCASSPRDTRSNTGELFFGEGSRLTVL.

This clone was observed a handful of times. The DNA for the CDR3 is TGTGCCAGCCAGGGGCAGGGGGCTGATTCCTACGAGCAGTACTTC. Encoded protein: CASQGQGADSYEQYF. The chain recombines TRBV7-9 with TRBJ2-7; 8 bases match TRBD1. The J segment lost 1 base and the V segment lost 8 bases, leaving 10 bases of the junction unmatched. The germline gives CDR1 SEHNR, CDR2 FQNEAQ (reference sequence). CDR3 length: 15 residues. Looking up the rest from reference TRBV7-9 and TRBJ2-7 gives the full variable domain: DTGVSQNPRHKITKRGQNVTFRCDPISEHNRLYWYRQTLGQGPEFLTYFQNEAQLEKSRLLSDRFSAERPKGSFSTLEIQRTEQGDSAMYLCASQGQGADSYEQYFGPGTRLTVT.

The chain is built from TRBV4-1 and TRBJ2-1, with 10 bases identical to TRBD2. After removal of 6 bases from V and 3 bases from J, the junction contained 11 bases not matched to a gene. The germline gives CDR1 MGHRA, CDR2 YSYEKL. The CDR3 is made up of 17 amino acids. Written as DNA, the CDR3 is TGCGCCAGCAGGGATATAGCGGGAGGAGTTAACTACAATGAGCAGTTCTTC. Its translation: CASRDIAGGVNYNEQFF.

The genes are TRBV5-1 and TRBJ2-1, with 7 bases aligning to TRBD1. V trimming: 1 base; J trimming: 4 bases; junction bases outside the gene matches: 5. This CDR3 comprises 15 residues. The germline CDR1 and CDR2 sequences are SGHRS and YFSETQ. The CDR3 DNA reads as TGCGCCAGCAGCTTGCGGGACAGCACATACAATGAGCAGTTCTTC. Translated: CASSLRDSTYNEQFF.

The chain recombines TRBV9 with TRBJ2-2, with 9 bases lining up with TRBD2. The CDR3 totals 17 residues. Germline lookup yields CDR1 SGDLS and CDR2 YYNGEE. Trimming at V came to 4 bases and at J to 4 bases, leaving 11 bases not matched to a gene. In DNA, the CDR3 is TGTGCCAGCAGCCAGACCCTGGGACTAGCTGGCACCGGGGAGCTGTTTTTT. Translating gives CASSQTLGLAGTGELFF.

The chain carries TRBV7-2 and TRBJ2-6; 8 nucleotides agree with TRBD1. Losses at the gene ends were 2 bases for V and 0 bases for J; bases not matched to a gene: 6. Germline V lookup: CDR1 SGHTA, CDR2 FQGNSA. The length of the CDR3 is 18 residues. The CDR3 is CASSLSDRGPSGANVLTF. The DNA of the CDR3 is TGTGCCAGCAGCTTAAGTGACAGGGGACCCTCTGGGGCCAACGTCCTGACTTTC.

This chain links TRBV7-4 with TRBJ1-3; 8 bases fit TRBD1. This CDR3 has 15 residues. J lost 6 bases, V lost 6 bases, and 10 bases had no gene match. Germline loops: CDR1 SGHVT, CDR2 SQSDAQ. In nucleotides, the CDR3 is TGTGCCAGCAGTCCCCGGACAGGGAGAGAAAACACCATATATTTT. Amino acids: CASSPRTGRENTIYF.